Listed below are T cell receptor beta chains from one sample, sequenced in a study of molecular identifiers for immune sequencing clone quantification. TCRdb recomputed calls from the PCR reads with MiXCR, one row per CDR3 protein. The table lists approximately 93,000 distinct CDR3 sequences, nearly 25% of them singletons. Sequenced input: naive CD8+ T cells from blood, with Jurkat cell RNA spiked in. These receptors all come from a human donor in good health. Some libraries in this study had Jurkat cell RNA spiked in. CDR3s include the opening cysteine and the closing phenylalanine or tryptophan. Each record gives: clone size, D gene, J gene, V gene, CDR3 protein, CDR3 DNA. The D gene is left open where the match is weak. Size values are once, few and many counts, or a class for expanded clones, and some rows have none.

many TRBD1 TRBJ1-5 TRBV7-9 CASSYDREGWQPQHF TGTGCCAGCAGCTACGACAGGGAGGGGTGGCAGCCCCAGCATTTT
- TRBD1 TRBJ2-7 TRBV7-9 CASSRTGGYEQYF TGTGCCAGCAGCCGGACAGGGGGCTACGAGCAGTACTTC
- TRBD1 TRBJ2-7 TRBV30 CASGTGVHEQYF TGTGCCTCCGGGACAGGGGTCCACGAGCAGTACTTC
- TRBD2 TRBJ2-3 TRBV2 CASRRGTSGPNTQYF TGTGCCAGCCGCCGCGGGACTAGCGGCCCAAATACGCAGTATTTT
many - TRBJ2-2 TRBV4-3 CASSQYMNDSPNTGELFF TGCGCCAGCAGCCAATACATGAACGACAGCCCGAACACCGGGGAGCTGTTTTTT
few TRBD2 TRBJ2-5 TRBV5-4 CASSLLAGDVETQYF TGTGCCAGCAGCTTACTAGCGGGGGACGTGGAGACCCAGTACTTC
few - TRBJ1-2 TRBV12-3/TRBV12-4 CASSVSTCSANYGYTF TGTGCCAGCAGTGTCTCGACCTGTTCGGCTAACTATGGCTACACCTTC
many - TRBJ2-5 TRBV7-9 CASSSRGSYPETQYF TGTGCCAGCAGCTCCCGAGGATCTTATCCAGAGACCCAGTACTTC
- TRBD2 TRBJ2-7 TRBV5-5 CASSFIGTTVYEQYF TGTGCCAGCAGCTTTATAGGGACTACTGTCTACGAGCAGTACTTC
many - TRBJ2-7 TRBV19 CASSMVWTGSYEQYF TGTGCCAGTAGTATGGTCTGGACCGGTAGCTACGAGCAGTACTTC
many - TRBJ2-7 TRBV7-6 CASSPEQGSSYEQYF TGTGCCAGCAGCCCGGAGCAGGGGAGCTCCTACGAGCAGTACTTC
- - TRBJ1-1 TRBV25-1 CASSERFGHPEAFF TGTGCCAGCAGTGAACGATTTGGCCACCCTGAAGCTTTCTTT
many - TRBJ1-2 TRBV29-1 CSVGPEVYGYTF TGCAGCGTTGGCCCGGAGGTCTATGGCTACACCTTC
many - TRBJ1-1 TRBV5-6 CASSIYDGYTEAFF TGTGCCAGCAGCATATATGACGGATACACTGAAGCTTTCTTT
- TRBD2 TRBJ2-1 TRBV19 CASSIGAGGYNEQFF TGTGCCAGTAGTATCGGAGCGGGAGGGTACAATGAGCAGTTCTTC